This T cell receptor (beta chain) is drawn from a study of blood T cell repertoires in COVID-19. There are 13 residues in the CDR3. In germline, CDR1 is MDHEN, CDR2 SYDVKM. V dropped 1 base and J dropped 6 bases, with 9 bases sitting between them. Across about two dozen US areas, participants ranged in age from roughly 18 to 95 years. Cohort 3 recovered donors had two negative PCRs, clearance, or symptom resolution. In the study's own analysis: Counts of nucleated cells, estimated from reference gene primer amplification, were obtained. The protocol was immunoSEQ multiplex PCR, while the TCRdb copy is restricted to in-frame clones and leaves out a portion. V and J calls plus clone size are reproduced from that table; the DNA served to infer D and trimming. Of approximately 470,000 clones listed, about 90% are singletons.

The specimen sequenced was PBMCs or T cells enriched from blood (not recorded which). The rearrangement uses TRBV28 and TRBJ1-2; D uncertain. The TCR originated in a woman under 30 who had recovered from COVID-19. The CDR3 DNA sequence: TGTGCCAGCAGTTTATTTCCCCAGAATGGCTACACCTTC. It is translated as CASSLFPQNGYTF.